This TCR beta chain comes out of a study of cytomegalovirus exposure and HLA in healthy donors. Study-wide points: In most subjects, TCR beta sequences reportedly gave accurate predictions of HLA-A and HLA-B alleles. Association of a missense DCLRE1C variant with TCR beta V- and J-gene trimming was reported in a later analysis. Earlier analysis found most TCR beta V segments productive about 87% or about 30% of the time.

Primers included in the PCR were 60 Vbeta and 13 Jbeta primers. Clones were read by immunoSEQ multiplex PCR, and TCRdb kept only the in-frame ones, dropping some. The repertoire holds 95,000 to 100,000 clones, with approximately 78% as singletons. Turning to this clone: Its target is not known.

Germline CDR1 is MGHRA and CDR2 is YSYEKL. V shed 2 bases, J shed 6 bases, and the junction held 13 bases outside the gene matches. This CDR3 contains 16 residues. The specimen was PBMCs. The clonotype originates from a woman in her sixties or seventies in good health and CMV-seronegative. This rearrangement joins TRBV4-1 to TRBJ2-7; 7 bases agree with TRBD2. The CDR3 DNA sequence: TGCGCCAGCAGCCAACGGGGAGGGGTCCTGCGGGGCGAGCAGTACTTC. Protein: CASSQRGGVLRGEQYF.